The rows below give T cell receptor beta chains drawn from one sample of a study of TIL therapy for anti-PD-1-resistant metastatic lung cancer. Some clones are missing from TCRdb's copy, which holds only in-frame ones; the method was immunoSEQ multiplex PCR. The repertoire consists of tens of thousands of clones, with 74% occurring once and the leading ten covering 2.5% to 3%. The sequencing used blood, collected at baseline. These receptors all come from a woman aged 30 to 85 with non-small cell lung cancer. The CDR3 runs from the conserved cysteine through the conserved F or W. A D gene is named only where the DNA matches it firmly. Some rows mark clone size as missing; the rest say once, few, many or name a class of expanded clone.

>TRBJ2-5|13|TRBV6-5|-|-
CASSPGLQETQYF
TGTGCCAGCAGTCCGGGACTCCAAGAGACCCAGTACTTC
>TRBJ2-1|16|TRBV28|once|-
CASSSPWTITYNEQFF
TGTGCCAGCAGTTCCCCCTGGACTATCACCTACAATGAGCAGTTCTTC
>TRBJ1-2|13|TRBV19|few|-
CASGHREVGGYTF
TGTGCCAGCGGTCACAGGGAGGTTGGCGGCTACACCTTC
>TRBJ2-7|13|TRBV10-1|-|TRBD1
CASSEDRVWGQYF
TGCGCCAGCAGTGAAGACAGGGTTTGGGGGCAGTACTTC
>TRBJ2-7|14|TRBV7-7|-|TRBD1
CASSPDRVRNEQYF
TGTGCCAGCAGCCCGGACAGGGTAAGGAACGAGCAGTACTTC
>TRBJ2-1|17|TRBV5-6|-|-
CASSSRTIEGAYNEQFF
TGTGCCAGCAGCTCCCGAACAATTGAGGGGGCCTACAATGAGCAGTTCTTC